These 29 T cell receptor beta chains were sequenced from one sample in a study of shared clonotypes between healthy human individuals. TCRdb keeps only in-frame clones here, not all; method: immunoSEQ multiplex PCR. This sample has hundreds of thousands of clones, with roughly four fifths found just once. The sample was PBMCs. The receptors shown here come from a woman between 35 and 50 years old in good health. Some clones in this sample may be carry-over from other donors' samples.

This rearrangement joins TRBV2 to TRBJ2-6; weak D call: TRBD1 (5 bases). The CDR3 spans 15 residues. Germline V gene data show CDR1 as SNHLY and CDR2 as FYNNEI. V lost 9 bases and J lost 1, with 13 bases in between. In DNA form, the CDR3 reads TGTGCCAGTGGCGAGACAGCGTCTGGGGCCAACGTCCTGACTTTC. Its protein is CASGETASGANVLTF.

This clone was found once. The chain combines TRBV7-9 with TRBJ2-7; no reliable D call. Trimming stripped 5 bases from V and 2 bases from J, with 13 bases between. The V gene's germline CDR1 is SEHNR and CDR2 FQNEAQ (reference sequence). The CDR3 is made up of 14 amino acids. CDR3 nucleotides: TGTGCCAGCAGCCCACCTCGTAATACCTACGAGCAGTACTTC. It yields the protein CASSPPRNTYEQYF.

Notes on this clone: At the DNA level, this CDR3 is encoded by other sequences in the same sample as well. The chain couples TRBV27 to TRBJ2-7; no firm D call. The ends were cut back, 6 bases at V and 0 bases at J, with 6 bases in the middle. CDR1 is MNHEY, CDR2 SMNVEV, per germline (reference sequence). The CDR3 runs 12 residues. This CDR3 is CASRGSSYEQYF. CDR3 in DNA: TGTGCCAGCAGGGGCAGCTCCTACGAGCAGTACTTC.

J is TRBJ2-1 and V is TRBV6-4; tentative D call: TRBD1 (6 bases). V dropped 4 bases and J dropped 8 bases, with 15 bases sitting between them. Germline CDR1 and CDR2: MRHNA and SNTAGT. This CDR3 has 14 residues. The CDR3 loop reads CASSVDSQVDEQFF. DNA for the CDR3: TGTGCCAGCAGTGTGGACAGCCAGGTAGATGAGCAGTTCTTC.

Turning to this clone: Since a far larger clone is one base different, this is likely a read error. This chain joins TRBV7-2 and TRBJ2-5; either TRBD1 or TRBD2 may fit D (5 bases each). Per germline, CDR1 SGHTA and CDR2 FQGNSA. This CDR3 contains 14 residues. This chain's CDR3 is CVSSPRAGSETQYF. In DNA form, the CDR3 reads TGTGTCAGCAGCCCTCGGGCAGGGAGTGAGACCCAGTACTTC.

This chain links TRBV11-2 with TRBJ2-7; no firm D call. The CDR3 is made up of 13 amino acids. Germline values: CDR1 SGHAT, CDR2 FQNNGV. V was cut by 1 base and J by 5 bases, with 9 bases left in between. The CDR3 DNA sequence: TGTGCCAGCAGCTTAGTCCCTGGCGACGAGCAGTACTTC. Translation: CASSLVPGDEQYF.

V usage is TRBV5-1 and J usage is TRBJ1-4, with D uncertain. The ends were cut back, 0 bases at V and 8 bases at J, with 14 bases in the middle. Germline V lookup: CDR1 SGHRS, CDR2 YFSETQ. This CDR3 has 15 residues. The CDR3 protein is CASSLAFGAGEKLFF. Written as DNA, the CDR3 is TGCGCCAGCAGCTTGGCCTTTGGTGCGGGAGAAAAACTGTTTTTT.

The rearrangement uses TRBV5-8 and TRBJ2-7; D possibly corresponds to TRBD1 (6 bases). Germline-derived CDR1 and CDR2 are SGHTS and YDEGEE. CDR3 length: 18 amino acids. Trimming left V 1 base short and J 0 bases short, with 20 bases between. The CDR3 sequence is CASSLSVSGQQLSYEQYF. In DNA form, the CDR3 reads TGTGCCAGCAGCTTGTCTGTGTCTGGACAGCAGCTCTCCTACGAGCAGTACTTC.

The V and J genes are TRBV27 and TRBJ2-7; D remains unclear. The CDR3 spans 16 residues. V was clipped by 3 bases and J by 3 bases, with 18 bases between them. The germline CDR1 and CDR2 sequences are MNHEY and SMNVEV (reference sequence). The CDR3 sequence: CASSFRVQPGVYEQYF. DNA for the CDR3: TGTGCCAGCAGTTTTCGGGTTCAGCCTGGGGTCTACGAGCAGTACTTC.

This clone was detected only a few times. The chain carries TRBV28 and TRBJ1-1; D is perhaps TRBD1 (5 bases). V dropped 7 bases and J dropped 1 base, with 16 bases sitting between them. The CDR3 loop spans 15 amino acids. Germline CDR1 reads MDHEN; CDR2 reads SYDVKM. The CDR3 here is CASNSNSRGNTEAFF. CDR3 sequence (DNA): TGTGCCAGCAATTCCAACTCGAGGGGGAACACTGAAGCTTTCTTT.

This clone was seen a few times. The V and J genes are TRBV14 and TRBJ2-3, with D hard to call. Germline V gene data show CDR1 as SGHDN and CDR2 as FVKESK. V lost 5 bases and J lost 6, with 9 bases in between. CDR3 length: 12 amino acids. CDR3 DNA sequence: TGTGCCAGCAGCTACATTGACGATACGCAGTATTTT. Translating it yields CASSYIDDTQYF. Combining the CDR3 with reference TRBV14 and TRBJ2-3 gives the whole variable domain EAGVTQFPSHSVIEKGQTVTLRCDPISGHDNLYWYRRVMGKEIKFLLHFVKESKQDESGMPNNRFLAERTGGTYSTLKVQPAELEDSGVYFCASSYIDDTQYFGPGTRLTVL.

The gene calls are TRBV5-1 and TRBJ2-7; the D gene is possibly TRBD2 (5 bases). The V gene's germline CDR1 is SGHRS and CDR2 YFSETQ. This CDR3 is 15 amino acids long. Trimming stripped 0 bases from V and 6 bases from J, with 16 bases between. The chain's CDR3 is CASSLATDFTSEQYF. DNA for the CDR3: TGCGCCAGCAGCTTGGCAACGGACTTTACCTCCGAGCAGTACTTC.

This clone was seen only a few times. The V and J genes are TRBV28 and TRBJ2-7, with TRBD2 as a possible D gene (5 bases). CDR1 is MDHEN and CDR2 is SYDVKM in the germline V gene. The CDR3 runs to 14 residues. V lost 5 bases, J lost 6 bases, and 17 bases lay in between. In DNA form, the CDR3 reads TGTGCCAGCAGTCCATTCGGGCCCAGCGGCGAGCAGTACTTC. Its protein product is CASSPFGPSGEQYF. The full variable domain, its missing parts supplied by reference TRBV28 and TRBJ2-7, is DVKVTQSSRYLVKRTGEKVFLECVQDMDHENMFWYRQDPGLGLRLIYFSYDVKMKEKGDIPEGYSVSREKKERFSLILESASTNQTSMYLCASSPFGPSGEQYFGPGTRLTVT.

The chain recombines TRBV10-3 with TRBJ2-1; the D is unclear. This CDR3 has 15 residues. Germline loops: CDR1 ENHRY, CDR2 SYGVKD. Trimming stripped 6 bases from V and 0 bases from J, with 12 bases between. Written as DNA, the CDR3 is TGTGCCATCAGCCCTTCCCTTAGCTCCTACAATGAGCAGTTCTTC. Translation gives CAISPSLSSYNEQFF.

The chain links TRBV2 to TRBJ2-5; D is possibly TRBD1 or TRBD2 (5 bases each). CDR1 and CDR2 from the germline V gene are SNHLY and FYNNEI. Trimming stripped 5 bases from V and 5 bases from J, with 12 bases between. The CDR3 runs to 13 residues. CDR3 in DNA: TGTGCCAGCAGTTCGGGGCACAGGGAGACCCAGTACTTC. Residues: CASSSGHRETQYF.

The J gene is TRBJ2-5, the V gene TRBV7-2; the match to TRBD2 covers 9 bases. CDR1 and CDR2 from the germline V gene are SGHTA and FQGNSA. J lost 5 bases, V lost 4 bases, and 8 bases had no gene match. The CDR3 runs to 15 residues. CDR3 nucleotides: TGTGCCAGCAGCTACCAAGCGGGAGGTAGGGAGACCCAGTACTTC. Translation: CASSYQAGGRETQYF.

This chain joins TRBV6-1 and TRBJ1-2; D remains unclear. Germline lookup yields CDR1 MNHNS and CDR2 SASEGT. The CDR3 totals 12 residues. V lost 2 bases to trimming and J lost 6 bases, with 7 bases between them. CDR3 nucleotide sequence: TGTGCCAGCAGTGAATTTAGTGATGGCTACACCTTC. Translation: CASSEFSDGYTF.

The chain joins TRBV27 to TRBJ1-4, with D tentatively TRBD1 (5 bases). V lost 3 bases and J 3 bases, leaving 11 bases between the germline ends. This CDR3 comprises 15 residues. Germline V gives CDR1 MNHEY, CDR2 SMNVEV (reference sequence). CDR3 nucleotides: TGTGCCAGCAGTTTCTCGGGGGGAGCTAATGAAAAACTGTTTTTT. It specifies CASSFSGGANEKLFF.

V gene TRBV4-2 combines with J gene TRBJ2-1; D not certain. Trimming left V 5 bases short and J 8 bases short, with 7 bases between. This CDR3 is 11 amino acids long. Germline V lookup: CDR1 LGHNA, CDR2 YNFKEQ. This CDR3 is CASSIVDEQFF. Written as DNA, the CDR3 is TGTGCCAGCAGCATTGTTGATGAGCAGTTCTTC.

There are a few counts of this clone. This chain joins TRBV14 and TRBJ2-7; no clear D. Germline V gene lookup returns CDR1 SGHDN and CDR2 FVKESK. V was trimmed by 2 bases and J by 0 bases, leaving 8 bases between them. The CDR3 covers 14 residues. The CDR3 reads CASSQQLTSYEQYF. The CDR3, as DNA: TGTGCCAGCAGCCAACAGCTAACCTCCTACGAGCAGTACTTC.

The chain couples TRBV28 to TRBJ2-2; 7 bases fit TRBD2. Germline CDR1 MDHEN, CDR2 SYDVKM. The V and J ends lost 5 bases and 0 bases, in that order; junction bases with no gene match: 3. The length of the CDR3 is 15 residues. CDR3 bases: TGTGCCAGCAGTGTTAGCGGGTCGAACACCGGGGAGCTGTTTTTT. It translates to CASSVSGSNTGELFF.

This clone turned up a few times. The chain uses TRBV11-2 and TRBJ2-5; weak D call: TRBD2 (6 bases). Trimming took off 5 bases at V and 9 bases at J, with 13 bases between the two ends. The germline V gene encodes CDR1 SGHAT and CDR2 FQNNGV. The CDR3 totals 12 residues. CDR3 DNA: TGTGCCAGCAGCAAGGAGGGGCGGCCCCAGTACTTC. This codes for CASSKEGRPQYF. Complete variable domain (other parts from reference TRBV11-2 and TRBJ2-5): EAGVAQSPRYKIIEKRQSVAFWCNPISGHATLYWYQQILGQGPKLLIQFQNNGVVDDSQLPKDRFSAERLKGVDSTLKIQPAKLEDSAVYLCASSKEGRPQYFGPGTRLLVL.

Details on this clone: A junction end diverges from the germline sequence, so it may reflect a read error. Other nucleotide sequences in the sample specify the same CDR3. The CDR3 DNA reads as TGCGCCTGGAGTAGAGGGGAGCATCAGCCCCAGCATTTT. This gives the protein CAWSRGEHQPQHF. V is TRBV30 and J is TRBJ1-5, with D tentatively TRBD1 (5 bases). Germline CDR1 reads GTSNPN; CDR2 reads SVGIG (reference sequence). This CDR3 spans 13 amino acids. Full variable domain (missing parts from reference TRBV30 and TRBJ1-5): SQTIHQWPATLVQPVGSPLSLECTVEGTSNPNLYWYRQAAGRGLQLLFYSVGIGQISSEVPQNLSASRPQDRQFILSSKKLLLSDSGFYLCAWSRGEHQPQHFGDGTRLSIL.

The gene calls are TRBV7-2 and TRBJ1-1, with TRBD1 matching 9 bases. The CDR3 extends over 16 amino acids. Germline CDR1 reads SGHTA; CDR2 reads FQGNSA. Germline trimming cut 0 bases from V and 1 base from J; bases unmatched to any gene: 3. CDR3 DNA sequence: TGTGCCAGCAGCTTAGCCGGGACAGGGTCGAACACTGAAGCTTTCTTT. Translation gives CASSLAGTGSNTEAFF.

CDR3 protein: CASSQDQRDDEQYF. CDR3 bases: TGTGCCAGCAGCCAAGATCAGCGGGACGACGAGCAGTACTTC. The chain combines TRBV4-2 with TRBJ2-7, with 7 bases lining up with TRBD2. The CDR3 contains 14 residues. From germline, CDR1 is LGHNA and CDR2 YNFKEQ. V was pared by 0 bases and J by 5 bases, with 4 bases of the junction left unmatched.

Details on this clone: A read error is possible here, since a much larger clone lies one base away. This sequence joins TRBV5-1 and TRBJ2-2; possible D gene TRBD1, 6 bases. The CDR3 is 14 amino acids. V gave up 4 bases and J gave up 6 bases, with 13 bases separating them. The germline V gene encodes CDR1 SGHRS and CDR2 YFSETQ. The CDR3 DNA reads as TGCGCCAGCAGCCAAGCTACAGGGCCCGGGGAGCTGTTTTTT. Its translation is CASSQATGPGELFF.

This chain connects TRBV7-9 to TRBJ2-5, with TRBD1 matching over 8 bases. The CDR3 is 15 amino acids. Trimming cost V 6 bases and J 3 bases; bases outside gene matches: 9. Per germline, CDR1 SEHNR and CDR2 FQNEAQ (reference sequence). CDR3 region: CASRPGDRREETQYF. Written as DNA, the CDR3 is TGTGCCAGCAGACCCGGGGACAGGAGGGAAGAGACCCAGTACTTC.

The rearrangement joins TRBV11-2 to TRBJ2-7; D is undetermined. The germline gives CDR1 SGHAT, CDR2 FQNNGV. CDR3 length equals 15 residues. Trimming took off 7 bases at V and 2 bases at J, with 18 bases between the two ends. The CDR3 loop reads CASIPGVYPPYEQYF. CDR3 DNA: TGTGCCAGCATCCCAGGAGTCTATCCCCCCTACGAGCAGTACTTC.

The chain combines TRBV30 with TRBJ2-7, with D unclear. The J call may be incorrect, as the DNA end agrees better with TRBJ2-5. From germline, CDR1 is GTSNPN and CDR2 SVGIG (reference sequence). The CDR3 is made up of 14 amino acids. CDR3 coding DNA: TGTGCCTGGAGGAGGCTCCTGTACCAAGAGACCCAGTACTTC. This translates into CAWRRLLYQETQYF.